One sample yielded the 22 T cell receptor beta chains listed below, sequenced in a study of STAT5B mutations in CD4+ large granular lymphocyte leukemia. TCRdb keeps only in-frame clones here, not all; method: immunoSEQ multiplex PCR. The sample includes around 31,000 clones, about 76% seen only once; the top ten take 0.8% to 1.2%. Sequenced sample: CD4+ T cells from blood buffy coats. The receptors originated from a human donor in good health.

The genes are TRBV13 and TRBJ2-5; 9 positions match TRBD2. The V gene's germline CDR1 is PRHDT and CDR2 FYEKMQ (reference sequence). The V segment lost 5 bases and the J segment 4 bases; nucleotides outside the gene matches: 14. The CDR3 contains 17 residues. This CDR3 is CASSPRRAGGPGETQYF. CDR3 DNA: TGTGCCAGCAGCCCCCGTCGAGCGGGGGGCCCAGGAGAGACCCAGTACTTC.

This clone occurred a few times. The rearrangement joins TRBV6-1 to TRBJ1-5; D unclear. This CDR3 spans 13 amino acids. Trimming left V 6 bases short and J 0 bases short, with 6 bases between. Germline loops: CDR1 MNHNS, CDR2 SASEGT. The CDR3 here is CASRGDSNQPQHF. As DNA, the CDR3 is TGTGCCAGCAGGGGTGATAGCAATCAGCCCCAGCATTTT.

This sequence joins TRBV19 and TRBJ2-2; D remains unclear. Per the germline V gene, CDR1 is LNHDA and CDR2 is SQIVND (reference sequence). The ends were cut back, 5 bases at V and 8 bases at J, with 6 bases in the middle. The CDR3 has 11 amino acids. The CDR3, as DNA: TGTGCCAGTAGTTCCTGGGGGGAGCTGTTTTTT. Amino acid sequence: CASSSWGELFF.

A single count supports this clone. The J gene is TRBJ2-5, the V gene TRBV6-1; TRBD1 might be the D (7 bases). Germline V gene data show CDR1 as MNHNS and CDR2 as SASEGT. The CDR3 is made up of 14 amino acids. Between the trimmed V and J ends, which lost 6 bases and 5 bases, there was a span of 16 bases. The CDR3 nucleotides are TGTGCCAGCAGAGCCTCGACAGGGAGGGAGACCCAGTACTTC. This codes for CASRASTGRETQYF.

The chain is built from TRBV11-3 and TRBJ1-1, with TRBD1 as a possible D gene (5 bases). Germline CDR1 is SGHNT and CDR2 is YENEEA. The CDR3 length is 16 residues. The germline V and J ends were trimmed by 2 bases and 0 bases, with 13 bases remaining between them. CDR3: CASSLRVGGVNTEAFF. In DNA form, the CDR3 reads TGTGCCAGCAGCTTAAGAGTGGGGGGGGTGAACACTGAAGCTTTCTTT.

This clone was picked up a small number of times. The chain carries TRBV10-3 and TRBJ1-2; D call uncertain. CDR3 length: 17 residues. The V end lost 4 bases, the J end lost 4 bases, and 22 bases lay between the germline ends. Looked up from germline, CDR1 is ENHRY and CDR2 is SYGVKD. The CDR3 spells CAISGGIQGPNLYGYTF. The CDR3 DNA sequence: TGTGCCATCAGTGGCGGGATCCAAGGGCCTAATCTCTATGGCTACACCTTC.

The chain links TRBV7-8 to TRBJ2-1; D is possibly TRBD1 (6 bases). This CDR3 spans 14 amino acids. The V end lost 5 bases, the J end lost 8 bases, and 16 bases lay between the germline ends. The germline V gene encodes CDR1 SGHVS and CDR2 FQNEAQ. CDR3 residues: CASSRAGASDEQFF. CDR3 sequence (DNA): TGTGCCAGCAGCCGCGCAGGGGCCTCGGATGAGCAGTTCTTC.

On this clone: This specimen includes other DNA sequences encoding the same CDR3. V is TRBV7-8 and J is TRBJ2-7; 7 nucleotides align to TRBD2. Unmatched junction bases numbered 12, after V lost 4 bases and J lost 9 bases. The CDR3 runs to 14 residues. From germline, CDR1 is SGHVS and CDR2 FQNEAQ. CDR3 coding DNA: TGTGCCAGCAGCTCTTCTAGCGGAGGGGCCACGCAGTACGTC. Translated, it gives CASSSSSGGATQYV.

The rearrangement joins TRBV11-2 to TRBJ2-7, with D possibly matching TRBD2 (6 bases). V dropped 2 bases and J dropped 4 bases, with 18 bases sitting between them. The CDR3 is 16 amino acids. Looked up from germline, CDR1 is SGHAT and CDR2 is FQNNGV. CDR3 sequence (DNA): TGTGCCAGCAGCTTAAGTTTTTTAGCGGCCCAGTACGAGCAGTACTTC. Protein product: CASSLSFLAAQYEQYF. Variable domain in full (rest from reference TRBV11-2 and TRBJ2-7): EAGVAQSPRYKIIEKRQSVAFWCNPISGHATLYWYQQILGQGPKLLIQFQNNGVVDDSQLPKDRFSAERLKGVDSTLKIQPAKLEDSAVYLCASSLSFLAAQYEQYFGPGTRLTVT.

This clone was seen a few times. CDR3 in DNA: TGTGCCAGCAGCTTGGTGACGGGACTGAACACTGAAGCTTTCTTT. Protein product: CASSLVTGLNTEAFF. The chain has TRBV7-2 and TRBJ1-1, with D perhaps TRBD1 (5 bases). The germline V gene encodes CDR1 SGHTA and CDR2 FQGNSA. V lost 3 bases and J lost 0, with 11 bases in between. The CDR3 covers 15 residues. The variable domain in full, with the rest retrieved from reference TRBV7-2 and TRBJ1-1, is GAGVSQSPSNKVTEKGKDVELRCDPISGHTALYWYRQSLGQGLEFLIYFQGNSAPDKSGLPSDRFSAERTGGSVSTLTIQRTQQEDSAVYLCASSLVTGLNTEAFFGQGTRLTVV.

The chain links TRBV5-1 to TRBJ1-6, with 8 positions matching TRBD1. V was pared by 4 bases and J by 9 bases, with 9 bases of the junction left unmatched. CDR3 size: 15 residues. Germline CDR1 and CDR2: SGHRS and YFSETQ. The DNA of the CDR3 is TGCGCCAGCAGCCCGGACCGGGACAGGCTTTCACCCCTCCACTTT. Translating it yields CASSPDRDRLSPLHF.

The rearrangement joins TRBV5-6 to TRBJ2-5; D call uncertain. TRBJ2-7 explains the end of the DNA better; the J call may be wrong. Per germline, CDR1 SGHDT and CDR2 YYEEEE. The CDR3 runs 11 residues. The CDR3 DNA reads as TGTGCCAGCAGCCGTGACTACGAGCAGTACTTC. Its protein product is CASSRDYEQYF.

This CDR3 is CASSFTENTEAFF. The CDR3 region has the DNA TGTGCCAGCAGCTTCACGGAGAACACTGAAGCTTTCTTT. The chain joins TRBV7-8 to TRBJ1-1; D is undetermined. Trimming removed 3 bases at V and 1 base at J, with 6 bases between. Germline V lookup: CDR1 SGHVS, CDR2 FQNEAQ. This CDR3 is 13 amino acids long. Full variable domain (rest looked up from reference TRBV7-8 and TRBJ1-1): GAGVSQSPRYKVAKRGQDVALRCDPISGHVSLFWYQQALGQGPEFLTYFQNEAQLDKSGLPSDRFFAERPEGSVSTLKIQRTQQEDSAVYLCASSFTENTEAFFGQGTRLTVV.

There are a few counts of this clone. V gene TRBV2 combines with J gene TRBJ1-1; no firm D call. The CDR3 spans 13 residues. CDR1 and CDR2 from the germline V gene are SNHLY and FYNNEI. Trimming removed 6 bases at V and 1 base at J, with 9 bases between. DNA for the CDR3: TGTGCCAGCAGGATTAGAACGAACACTGAAGCTTTCTTT. Translating gives CASRIRTNTEAFF. The full variable domain, rest sourced from reference TRBV2 and TRBJ1-1, is EPEVTQTPSHQVTQMGQEVILRCVPISNHLYFYWYRQILGQKVEFLVSFYNNEISEKSEIFDDQFSVERPDGSNFTLKIRSTKLEDSAMYFCASRIRTNTEAFFGQGTRLTVV.

The chain couples TRBV5-1 to TRBJ2-3; D is undetermined. The CDR3 loop spans 15 amino acids. Germline V CDR1 and CDR2: SGHRS, YFSETQ. V was shortened by 7 bases and J by 0 bases, with 15 bases between the two germline ends. The chain's CDR3 is CASGGAATSTDTQYF. The CDR3 DNA reads TGCGCCAGCGGCGGTGCAGCGACTAGCACAGATACGCAGTATTTT.

The chain carries TRBV4-1 and TRBJ1-1; D gene ambiguous. This CDR3 comprises 15 residues. Germline assignment: CDR1 MGHRA and CDR2 YSYEKL. V shed 0 bases and J shed 7 bases, with 15 bases lying between them. The CDR3 region has the DNA TGCGCCAGCAGCCAAGAAATGGTTGGTCGGGGTGAAGCTTTCTTT. This translates into CASSQEMVGRGEAFF.

This clone was recorded only once. V is TRBV5-1 and J is TRBJ2-7; 12 bases match TRBD2. The germline CDR1 and CDR2 sequences are SGHRS and YFSETQ. The CDR3 contains 15 residues. After removal of 0 bases from V and 6 bases from J, the junction contained 4 bases not matched to a gene. The CDR3 spells CASSLGTSGVREQYF. Here the CDR3 DNA reads TGCGCCAGCAGCTTGGGGACTAGCGGGGTTCGCGAGCAGTACTTC.

This chain uses TRBV11-2 with TRBJ1-4; tentative D call: TRBD1 (6 bases). Germline CDR1 SGHAT, CDR2 FQNNGV. The CDR3 is 14 residues long. Between the trimmed V and J ends, which lost 4 bases and 7 bases, there was a span of 13 bases. CDR3 sequence reads: CASSSSRDTEKLFF. The CDR3 bases are TGTGCCAGCAGCTCCTCCCGGGACACTGAAAAACTGTTTTTT.

This chain connects TRBV10-3 to TRBJ2-1; possible D gene TRBD1, 5 bases. CDR1 ENHRY and CDR2 SYGVKD come from the germline V gene. The V gene lost 4 bases and the J gene lost 0 bases, with 22 bases spanning the gap. CDR3 length: 19 residues. CDR3 coding DNA: TGTGCCATCAGTGCCCCTAAGAGCCGTGGGGCGAGCTCCTACAATGAGCAGTTCTTC. Translated: CAISAPKSRGASSYNEQFF.

The V and J genes are TRBV20-1 and TRBJ2-5; no clear D gene. V was shortened by 2 bases and J by 3 bases, with 4 bases between the two germline ends. CDR1 and CDR2 from the germline V gene are DFQATT and SNEGSKA (reference sequence). The CDR3 extends over 11 amino acids. The CDR3 loop reads CSARLEETQYF. CDR3 bases: TGCAGTGCTAGACTAGAAGAGACCCAGTACTTC.

The chain carries TRBV15 and TRBJ1-3; D is ambiguous. The CDR3 is made up of 14 amino acids. Germline-derived CDR1 and CDR2 are LNHNV and YYDKDF (reference sequence). Between the trimmed V and J ends, which lost 6 bases and 0 bases, there was a span of 9 bases. The CDR3 nucleotides read TGTGCCACCAGGAATGGGTTCTCTGGAAACACCATATATTTT. Translation gives CATRNGFSGNTIYF.

V usage is TRBV14 and J usage is TRBJ2-1; TRBD2 agrees at 9 bases. J lost 10 bases, V lost 1 base, and 11 bases had no gene match. Germline V gives CDR1 SGHDN, CDR2 FVKESK. This CDR3 comprises 16 residues. CDR3 region: CASSQGNGGRAQEQFF. For the CDR3, the DNA is TGTGCCAGCAGCCAAGGGAATGGCGGGAGGGCTCAAGAGCAGTTCTTC.